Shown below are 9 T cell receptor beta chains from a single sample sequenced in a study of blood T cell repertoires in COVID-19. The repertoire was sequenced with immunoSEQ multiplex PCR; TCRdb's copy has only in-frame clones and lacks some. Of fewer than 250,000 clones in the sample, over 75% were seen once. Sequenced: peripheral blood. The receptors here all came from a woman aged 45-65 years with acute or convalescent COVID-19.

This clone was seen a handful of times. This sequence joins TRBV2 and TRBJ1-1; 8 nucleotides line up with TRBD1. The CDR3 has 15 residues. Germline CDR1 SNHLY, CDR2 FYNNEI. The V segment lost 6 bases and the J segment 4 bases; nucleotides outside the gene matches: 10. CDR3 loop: CASREDRASTTEAFF. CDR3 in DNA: TGTGCCAGCAGGGAGGACAGGGCCTCTACCACTGAAGCTTTCTTT.

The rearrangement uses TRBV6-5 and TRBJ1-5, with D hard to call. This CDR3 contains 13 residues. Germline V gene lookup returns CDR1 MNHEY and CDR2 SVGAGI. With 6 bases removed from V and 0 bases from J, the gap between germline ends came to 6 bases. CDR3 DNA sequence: TGTGCCAGCAGCCCCTATAGCAATCAGCCCCAGCATTTT. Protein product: CASSPYSNQPQHF.

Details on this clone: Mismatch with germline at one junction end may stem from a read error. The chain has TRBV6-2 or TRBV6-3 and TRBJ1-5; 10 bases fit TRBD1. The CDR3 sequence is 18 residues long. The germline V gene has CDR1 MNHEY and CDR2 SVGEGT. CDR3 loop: CATSTRDRGWAGNQPQHF. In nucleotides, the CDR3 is TGTGCCACCAGTACCCGGGACAGGGGATGGGCGGGCAATCAGCCCCAGCATTTT.

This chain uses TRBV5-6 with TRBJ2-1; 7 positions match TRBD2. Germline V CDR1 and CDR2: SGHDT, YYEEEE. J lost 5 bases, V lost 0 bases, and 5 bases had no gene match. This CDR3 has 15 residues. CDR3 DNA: TGTGCCAGCAGCTTGGGCGGGAGAGGTCACAATGAGCAGTTCTTC. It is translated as CASSLGGRGHNEQFF.

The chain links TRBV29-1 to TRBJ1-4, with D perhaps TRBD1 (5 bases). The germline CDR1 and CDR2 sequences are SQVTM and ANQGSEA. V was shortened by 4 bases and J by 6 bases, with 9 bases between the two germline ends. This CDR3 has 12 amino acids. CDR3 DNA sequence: TGCAGCGTTGGTTCAGGGTATGAAAAACTGTTTTTT. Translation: CSVGSGYEKLFF.

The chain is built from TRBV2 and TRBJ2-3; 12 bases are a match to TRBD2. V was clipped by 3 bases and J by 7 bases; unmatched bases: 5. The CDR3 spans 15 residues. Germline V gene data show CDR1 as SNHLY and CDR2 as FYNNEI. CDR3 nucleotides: TGTGCCAGCAGTGATTCGACTAGCGGGAGTTATACGCAGTATTTT. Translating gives CASSDSTSGSYTQYF.

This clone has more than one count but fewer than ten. The CDR3 region has the DNA TGTGCCACCAGCAGGGCGACAGGCGGCACTGAAGCTTTCTTT. This gives the protein CATSRATGGTEAFF. The chain is built from TRBV15 and TRBJ1-1, with D possibly TRBD1 on 6 matching bases. The CDR3 is made up of 14 amino acids. In germline, CDR1 is LNHNV, CDR2 YYDKDF (reference sequence). V lost 3 bases and J 4 bases, leaving 12 bases between the germline ends.

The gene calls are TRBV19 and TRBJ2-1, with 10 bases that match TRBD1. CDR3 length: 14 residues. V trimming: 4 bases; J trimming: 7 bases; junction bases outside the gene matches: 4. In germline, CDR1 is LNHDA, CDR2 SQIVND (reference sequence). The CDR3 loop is CASSRDRGPNEQFF. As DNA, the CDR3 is TGTGCCAGTAGTAGGGACAGGGGCCCGAATGAGCAGTTCTTC.

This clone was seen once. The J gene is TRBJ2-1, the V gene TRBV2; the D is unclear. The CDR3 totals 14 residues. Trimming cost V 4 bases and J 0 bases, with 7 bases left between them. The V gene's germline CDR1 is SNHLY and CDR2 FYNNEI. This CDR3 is CASSVSDSYNEQFF. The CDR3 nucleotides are TGTGCCAGCAGTGTCTCAGACTCCTACAATGAGCAGTTCTTC.